These 20 T cell receptor beta chains came from one sample sequenced in a study of OX40 agonist ivuxolimab in advanced cancers. Produced via immunoSEQ multiplex PCR; TCRdb's table is partial and in-frame only. The sample lists roughly 60,000 clones, 86% occurring once. This specimen was CD4+ or CD8+ T cells sorted from blood, taken in a trial of the OX40 agonist ivuxolimab. Every receptor here comes from an adult with an advanced solid tumor such as melanoma, head and neck, liver or kidney cancer.

The chain joins TRBV7-9 to TRBJ2-3; TRBD2 agrees at 8 bases. J lost 1 base, V lost 2 bases, and 2 bases had no gene match. The germline gives CDR1 SEHNR, CDR2 FQNEAQ (reference sequence). The CDR3 consists of 15 residues. Here the CDR3 DNA reads TGTGCCAGCAGCTTATACGGGGGGGGCACAGATACGCAGTATTTT. Protein: CASSLYGGGTDTQYF.

The J gene is TRBJ1-1, the V gene TRBV18; D may be TRBD1 (5 bases). The CDR3 is made up of 15 amino acids. V was pared by 10 bases and J by 5 bases, with 23 bases between. Germline V CDR1 and CDR2: KGHSH, LQKENI. CDR3 loop: CATIPSAGRLTEAFF. CDR3 bases: TGTGCCACCATTCCATCGGCGGGACGTTTGACTGAAGCTTTCTTT.

The chain is built from TRBV14 and TRBJ1-5; TRBD1 is a possible D gene (5 bases). Germline assignment: CDR1 SGHDN and CDR2 FVKESK. The CDR3 is 16 residues long. V shed 3 bases and J shed 4 bases, with 16 bases lying between them. In DNA, the CDR3 is TGTGCCAGCAGCCAGCAGCAGGGAGGTGGGAATCAGCCCCAGCATTTT. Encoded protein: CASSQQQGGGNQPQHF.

This sequence joins TRBV5-6 and TRBJ1-3, with D possibly TRBD1 on 5 matching bases. V lost 4 bases and J 0 bases, leaving 14 bases between the germline ends. This CDR3 has 16 residues. Germline V gene sequence: CDR1 SGHDT, CDR2 YYEEEE. DNA of the CDR3: TGTGCCAGCAGCCCCACGGGACCCAGCTCTGGAAACACCATATATTTT. Amino acid sequence: CASSPTGPSSGNTIYF. The entire variable domain, with the rest obtained from reference TRBV5-6 and TRBJ1-3, is as follows: DAGVTQSPTHLIKTRGQQVTLRCSPKSGHDTVSWYQQALGQGPQFIFQYYEEEERQRGNFPDRFSGHQFPNYSSELNVNALLLGDSALYLCASSPTGPSSGNTIYFGEGSWLTVV.

The J gene is TRBJ1-1, the V gene TRBV27; D remains unclear. There are 15 residues in the CDR3. V was shortened by 5 bases and J by 6 bases, with 19 bases between the two germline ends. The germline CDR1 and CDR2 sequences are MNHEY and SMNVEV (reference sequence). In DNA form, the CDR3 reads TGTGCCAGCAGTATTAAACCGACTCGGACCGCTGAAGCTTTCTTT. Amino acids: CASSIKPTRTAEAFF.

This clone has only one observation. This chain connects TRBV19 to TRBJ1-2; the D gene is possibly TRBD1 (5 bases). Germline V CDR1 and CDR2: LNHDA, SQIVND (reference sequence). CDR3 size: 15 residues. The V end was cut by 5 bases, the J end by 4 bases, with 17 bases between. In nucleotides, the CDR3 is TGTGCCAGTAGTCCGCGTAGAGGGGAAGGCTATGGCTACACCTTC. It is translated as CASSPRRGEGYGYTF.

The J gene is TRBJ2-2, the V gene TRBV30; D perhaps matches TRBD2 (5 bases). V was shortened by 2 bases and J by 7 bases, with 14 bases between the two germline ends. The CDR3 consists of 14 residues. Germline V gives CDR1 GTSNPN, CDR2 SVGIG (reference sequence). This CDR3 reads CAWSKRYPDGELFF. In nucleotides, the CDR3 is TGTGCCTGGAGTAAGCGGTACCCCGACGGGGAGCTGTTTTTT.

The chain recombines TRBV12-5 with TRBJ1-6; the D is unclear. The V gene lost 6 bases and the J gene lost 0 bases, with 6 bases spanning the gap. Per germline, CDR1 LGHNT and CDR2 FRNRAP. The CDR3 is 14 amino acids. The CDR3 here is CASGVSSYNSPLHF. Written as DNA, the CDR3 is TGTGCTAGTGGCGTCAGCTCCTATAATTCACCCCTCCACTTT.

The J gene is TRBJ2-5, the V gene TRBV29-1, with TRBD1 matching 7 bases. V gave up 4 bases and J gave up 0 bases; unmatched junction bases: 2. This CDR3 region has 13 residues. Germline CDR1 is SQVTM and CDR2 is ANQGSEA. CDR3 loop: CSVAGQNQETQYF. CDR3 bases: TGCAGCGTTGCGGGACAGAACCAAGAGACCCAGTACTTC.

This rearrangement joins TRBV7-2 to TRBJ2-7; a possible D gene is TRBD1 (6 bases). V gave up 6 bases and J gave up 2 bases, with 14 bases separating them. In germline, CDR1 is SGHTA, CDR2 FQGNSA. There are 14 residues in the CDR3. This CDR3 is CASSSGTPPYEQYF. DNA of the CDR3: TGTGCCAGCAGTTCCGGGACACCCCCCTACGAGCAGTACTTC.

This rearrangement joins TRBV6-1 to TRBJ2-7; D unresolved. V gave up 4 bases and J gave up 3 bases, with 7 bases separating them. CDR1 MNHNS and CDR2 SASEGT come from the germline V gene. The CDR3 is 12 residues long. This CDR3 is CASSGYLYEQYF. The CDR3 DNA reads TGTGCCAGCAGTGGTTATCTCTACGAGCAGTACTTC.

J is TRBJ1-5 and V is TRBV4-3; D may be TRBD1 (6 bases). CDR3 length: 14 residues. Germline V CDR1 and CDR2: LGHNA, YSLEER. V gave up 0 bases and J gave up 7 bases, with 10 bases separating them. This CDR3 is CASSQDGGLQPQHF. As DNA, the CDR3 is TGCGCCAGCAGCCAAGATGGGGGCCTCCAGCCCCAGCATTTT.

This clone was detected a few times. This chain joins TRBV30 and TRBJ1-1; D remains unclear. Germline V lookup: CDR1 GTSNPN, CDR2 SVGIG (reference sequence). Between the trimmed V and J ends, which lost 2 bases and 3 bases, there was a span of 22 bases. This CDR3 comprises 17 residues. The CDR3 DNA is TGTGCCTGGAGTCATAGAGCCCCAGGCAACTGGGACACTGAAGCTTTCTTT. This encodes CAWSHRAPGNWDTEAFF.

This clone was picked up a small number of times. V and J are TRBV6-1 and TRBJ1-6; D is undetermined. V was trimmed by 6 bases and J by 7 bases, leaving 16 bases between them. Germline V gives CDR1 MNHNS, CDR2 SASEGT. This CDR3 comprises 15 residues. CDR3 loop: CASSSLRGSNSPLHF. CDR3 coding DNA: TGTGCCAGCAGCTCTCTACGAGGATCGAATTCACCCCTCCACTTT.

V usage is TRBV6-5 and J usage is TRBJ1-6; D gene ambiguous. Germline values: CDR1 MNHEY, CDR2 SVGAGI. The CDR3 extends over 11 amino acids. Trimming stripped 6 bases from V and 9 bases from J, with 6 bases between. The CDR3 coding sequence is TGTGCCAGCAGCGTCGGTTCACCCCTCCACTTT. Its translation: CASSVGSPLHF.

This clone appeared once. V usage is TRBV29-1 and J usage is TRBJ2-7; TRBD1 aligns across 8 bases. CDR1 and CDR2 from the germline V gene are SQVTM and ANQGSEA. The J segment lost 3 bases and the V segment lost 6 bases, leaving 7 bases of the junction unmatched. The CDR3 loop spans 13 amino acids. The CDR3 sequence: CSVNTGGRYEQYF. CDR3 sequence (DNA): TGCAGCGTCAACACAGGGGGTCGCTACGAGCAGTACTTC.

This chain uses TRBV2 with TRBJ1-5; D uncertain. V was cut by 4 bases and J by 0 bases, with 10 bases left in between. This CDR3 is 15 amino acids long. Germline values: CDR1 SNHLY, CDR2 FYNNEI. The CDR3 sequence: CASSVSDNSNQPQHF. The CDR3 nucleotides read TGTGCCAGCAGTGTCTCTGATAATAGCAATCAGCCCCAGCATTTT.

A word on this clone: At the DNA level, this CDR3 is encoded by other sequences in the same sample as well. The chain carries TRBV5-4 and TRBJ2-1; possible D gene TRBD1, 6 bases. Germline V gene lookup returns CDR1 SGHNT and CDR2 YYREEE (reference sequence). This CDR3 is 13 amino acids long. The germline V and J ends were trimmed by 0 bases and 5 bases, with 6 bases remaining between them. DNA for the CDR3: TGTGCCAGCAGCTTGGGACAGGACAATGAGCAGTTCTTC. Its translation: CASSLGQDNEQFF.

This chain uses TRBV5-1 with TRBJ2-1, with no clear D. CDR1 and CDR2 (germline): SGHRS, YFSETQ. V lost 2 bases and J 7 bases, leaving 16 bases between the germline ends. The CDR3 covers 15 residues. CDR3 coding DNA: TGCGCCAGCAGCTTCTCCGCAAAACTTAGGAATGAGCAGTTCTTC. Protein sequence: CASSFSAKLRNEQFF.

V gene TRBV5-5 combines with J gene TRBJ2-1; TRBD1 agrees at 9 bases. Germline CDR1 is SGHKS and CDR2 is YYEKEE (reference sequence). Trimming at V came to 6 bases and at J to 4 bases, leaving 8 bases not matched to a gene. CDR3 length: 15 amino acids. CDR3 bases: TGTGCCAGCACCAATCAGGGACAGGGTTACAATGAGCAGTTCTTC. As protein: CASTNQGQGYNEQFF.